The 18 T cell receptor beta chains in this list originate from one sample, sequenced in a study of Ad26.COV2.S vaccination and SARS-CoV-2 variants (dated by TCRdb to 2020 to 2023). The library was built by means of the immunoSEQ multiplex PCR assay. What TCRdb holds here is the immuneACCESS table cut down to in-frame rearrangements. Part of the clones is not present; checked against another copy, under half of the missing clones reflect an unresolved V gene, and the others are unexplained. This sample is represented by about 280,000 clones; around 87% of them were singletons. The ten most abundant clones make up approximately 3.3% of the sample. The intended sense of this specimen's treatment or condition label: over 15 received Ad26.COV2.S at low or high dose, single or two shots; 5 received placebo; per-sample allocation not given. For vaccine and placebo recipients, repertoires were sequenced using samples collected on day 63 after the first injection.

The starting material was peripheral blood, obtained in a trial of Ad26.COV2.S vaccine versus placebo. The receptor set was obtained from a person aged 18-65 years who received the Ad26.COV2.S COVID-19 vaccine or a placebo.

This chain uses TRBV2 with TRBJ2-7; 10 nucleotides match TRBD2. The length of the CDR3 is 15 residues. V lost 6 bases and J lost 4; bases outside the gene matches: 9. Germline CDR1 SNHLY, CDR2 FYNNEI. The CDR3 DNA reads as TGTGCCAGCAGCCTGAAGGCTAGCGGGAGTTACGAGCAGTACTTC. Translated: CASSLKASGSYEQYF.

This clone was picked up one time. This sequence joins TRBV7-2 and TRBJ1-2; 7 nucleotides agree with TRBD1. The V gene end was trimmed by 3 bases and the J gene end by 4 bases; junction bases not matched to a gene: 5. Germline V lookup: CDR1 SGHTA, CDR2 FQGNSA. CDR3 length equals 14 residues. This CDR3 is CASSLKQGSYGYTF. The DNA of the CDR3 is TGTGCCAGCAGCTTGAAACAGGGGAGCTATGGCTACACCTTC.

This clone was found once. The CDR3 protein is CSARSGNEAFF. CDR3 sequence (DNA): TGCAGTGCTAGAAGTGGAAATGAAGCTTTCTTT. J is TRBJ1-1 and V is TRBV20-1; D ambiguous. Germline CDR1 reads DFQATT; CDR2 reads SNEGSKA (reference sequence). Trimming left V 2 bases short and J 7 bases short, with 8 bases between. CDR3 size: 11 residues.

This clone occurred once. CDR3 amino acids: CASSFFEFNQPQHF. CDR3 nucleotide sequence: TGTGCCAGCAGCTTTTTTGAGTTCAATCAGCCCCAGCATTTT. This rearrangement joins TRBV5-6 to TRBJ1-5; D unclear. Germline V gene lookup returns CDR1 SGHDT and CDR2 YYEEEE. V gave up 2 bases and J gave up 3 bases, with 9 bases separating them. The CDR3 runs to 14 residues.

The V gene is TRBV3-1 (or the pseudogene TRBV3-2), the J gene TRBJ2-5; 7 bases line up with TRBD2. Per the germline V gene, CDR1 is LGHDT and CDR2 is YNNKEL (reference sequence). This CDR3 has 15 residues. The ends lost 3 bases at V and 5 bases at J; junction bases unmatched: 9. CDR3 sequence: CASSHEGEGGETQYF. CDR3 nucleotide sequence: TGTGCCAGCAGCCATGAGGGTGAGGGAGGGGAGACCCAGTACTTC.

This CDR3 is CASSPRQRGGYEQYF. The CDR3 DNA reads TGTGCCAGCAGCCCTCGTCAGCGGGGGGGCTACGAGCAGTACTTC. The chain uses TRBV13 and TRBJ2-7; 10 bases fit TRBD2. This CDR3 spans 15 amino acids. Germline values: CDR1 PRHDT, CDR2 FYEKMQ (reference sequence). V was pared by 5 bases and J by 3 bases, with 7 bases of the junction left unmatched.

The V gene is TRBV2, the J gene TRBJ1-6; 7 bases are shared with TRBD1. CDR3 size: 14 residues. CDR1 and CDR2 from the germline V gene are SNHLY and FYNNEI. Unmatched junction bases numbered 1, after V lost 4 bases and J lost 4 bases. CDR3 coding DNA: TGTGCCAGCAGTGCGGGACAGTATAATTCACCCCTCCACTTT. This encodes CASSAGQYNSPLHF.

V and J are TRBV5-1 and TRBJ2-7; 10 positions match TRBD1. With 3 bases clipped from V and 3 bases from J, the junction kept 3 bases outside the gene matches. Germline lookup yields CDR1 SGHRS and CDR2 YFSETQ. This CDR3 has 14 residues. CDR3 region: CASSYGQGDYEQYF. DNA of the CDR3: TGCGCCAGCAGCTACGGACAGGGGGACTACGAGCAGTACTTC.

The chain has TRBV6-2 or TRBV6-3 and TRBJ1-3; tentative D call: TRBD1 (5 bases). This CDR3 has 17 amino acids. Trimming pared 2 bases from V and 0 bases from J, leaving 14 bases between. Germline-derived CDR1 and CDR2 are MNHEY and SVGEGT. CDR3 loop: CASSYGGGAYSGNTIYF. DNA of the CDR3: TGTGCCAGCAGTTACGGTGGAGGGGCCTACTCTGGAAACACCATATATTTT.

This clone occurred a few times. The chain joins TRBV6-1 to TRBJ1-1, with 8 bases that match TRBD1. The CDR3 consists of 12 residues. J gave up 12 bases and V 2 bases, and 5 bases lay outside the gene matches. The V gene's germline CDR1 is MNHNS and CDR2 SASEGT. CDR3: CASSERTGRPFF. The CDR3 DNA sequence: TGTGCCAGCAGTGAAAGGACAGGGAGGCCTTTCTTT.

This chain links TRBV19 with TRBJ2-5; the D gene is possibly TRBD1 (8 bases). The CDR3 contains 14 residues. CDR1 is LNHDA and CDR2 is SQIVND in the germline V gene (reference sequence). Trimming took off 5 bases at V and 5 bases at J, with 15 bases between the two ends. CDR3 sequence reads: CASSAYRGGETQYF. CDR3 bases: TGTGCCAGTAGTGCTTACAGGGGGGGCGAGACCCAGTACTTC. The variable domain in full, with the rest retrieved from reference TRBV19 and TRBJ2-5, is DGGITQSPKYLFRKEGQNVTLSCEQNLNHDAMYWYRQDPGQGLRLIYYSQIVNDFQKGDIAEGYSVSREKKESFPLTVTSAQKNPTAFYLCASSAYRGGETQYFGPGTRLLVL.

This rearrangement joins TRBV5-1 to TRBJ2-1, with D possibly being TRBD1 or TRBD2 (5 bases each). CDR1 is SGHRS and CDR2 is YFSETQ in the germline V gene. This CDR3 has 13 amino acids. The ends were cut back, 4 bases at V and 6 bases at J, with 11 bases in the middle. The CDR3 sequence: CASSIGTPNEQFF. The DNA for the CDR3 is TGCGCCAGCAGCATTGGGACCCCCAATGAGCAGTTCTTC.

CDR3 protein: CASSYVRDYEQYF. The DNA of the CDR3 is TGTGCCAGCAGTTACGTCAGGGACTACGAGCAGTACTTC. This chain connects TRBV6-2 or TRBV6-3 to TRBJ2-7; D might be TRBD1 (5 bases). CDR3 size: 13 residues. The germline CDR1 and CDR2 sequences are MNHEY and SVGEGT. The germline V and J ends were trimmed by 2 bases and 3 bases, with 8 bases remaining between them.

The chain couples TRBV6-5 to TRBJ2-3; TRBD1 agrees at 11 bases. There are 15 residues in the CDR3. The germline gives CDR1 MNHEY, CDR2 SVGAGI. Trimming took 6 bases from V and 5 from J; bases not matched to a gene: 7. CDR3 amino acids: CASRPIGTGGDTQYF. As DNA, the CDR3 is TGTGCCAGCAGGCCCATCGGGACAGGGGGAGATACGCAGTATTTT.

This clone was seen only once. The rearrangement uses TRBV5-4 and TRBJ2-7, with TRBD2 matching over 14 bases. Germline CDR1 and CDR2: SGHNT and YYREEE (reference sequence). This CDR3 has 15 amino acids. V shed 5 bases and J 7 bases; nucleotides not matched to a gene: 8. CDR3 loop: CASSLSGTSGSEQYF. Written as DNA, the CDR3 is TGTGCCAGCAGTCTCTCCGGGACTAGCGGGAGTGAGCAGTACTTC.

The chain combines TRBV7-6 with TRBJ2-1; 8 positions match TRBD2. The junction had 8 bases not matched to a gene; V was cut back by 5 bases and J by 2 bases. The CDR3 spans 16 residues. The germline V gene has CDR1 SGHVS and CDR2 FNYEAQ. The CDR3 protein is CASSPTSVRTYNEQFF. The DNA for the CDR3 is TGTGCCAGCAGCCCGACTAGCGTGAGGACCTACAATGAGCAGTTCTTC.

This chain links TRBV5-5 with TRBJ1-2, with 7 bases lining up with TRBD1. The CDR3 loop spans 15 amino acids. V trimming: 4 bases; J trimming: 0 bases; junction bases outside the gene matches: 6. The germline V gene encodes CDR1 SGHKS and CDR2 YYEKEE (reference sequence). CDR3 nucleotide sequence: TGTGCCAGCAGCCCCACAGGGACAGCTAACTATGGCTACACCTTC. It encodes CASSPTGTANYGYTF.

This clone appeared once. CDR3 residues: CASSLAGGAANYGYTF. The CDR3 bases are TGCGCCAGCAGCTTGGCTGGGGGTGCGGCTAACTATGGCTACACCTTC. The chain has TRBV5-1 and TRBJ1-2, with D possibly TRBD1 on 5 matching bases. CDR3 length: 16 residues. From germline, CDR1 is SGHRS and CDR2 YFSETQ. Trimming took 0 bases from V and 0 from J, leaving 12 bases between them.